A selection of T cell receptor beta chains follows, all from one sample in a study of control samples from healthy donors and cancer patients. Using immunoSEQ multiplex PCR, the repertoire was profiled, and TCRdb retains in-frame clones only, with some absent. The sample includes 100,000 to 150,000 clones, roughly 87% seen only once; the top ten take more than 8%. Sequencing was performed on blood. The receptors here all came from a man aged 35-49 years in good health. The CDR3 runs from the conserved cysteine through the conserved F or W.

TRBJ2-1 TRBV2 CASSEIGGPLNEQFF
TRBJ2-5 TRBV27 CASSSRLAGGRETQYF
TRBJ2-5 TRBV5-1 CASSLRQAFETQYF
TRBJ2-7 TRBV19 CASRTGYEQYF
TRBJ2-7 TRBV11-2 CASSSGLAGARGEQYF
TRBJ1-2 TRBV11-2 CASSLVPLGFGYTF
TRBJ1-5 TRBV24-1 CATSDSTGMNNQPQHF
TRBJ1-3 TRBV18 CASSPLGSGNTIYF
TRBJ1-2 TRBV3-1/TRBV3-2 CASSPQNYGYTF
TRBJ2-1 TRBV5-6 CASSLGTGVNEQFF
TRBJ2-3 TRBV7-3 CASSLVDTDTQYF
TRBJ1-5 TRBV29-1 CSVRQGPDQPQHF
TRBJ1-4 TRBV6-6 CASSRGQAERKLFF
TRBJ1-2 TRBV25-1 CASSDSKSYNYGYTF
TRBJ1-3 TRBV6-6 CASNSGNTIYF
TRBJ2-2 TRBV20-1 CSASTSGGAFGELFF
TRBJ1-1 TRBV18 CASSLGVPRTEAFF